This T cell receptor beta chain came from a study of blood T cell repertoires in COVID-19. TCRdb's copy holds only in-frame clones and misses some; the assay was immunoSEQ multiplex PCR. Here the sample spans 200,000 to 250,000 clones, roughly 83% being singletons. Participant-reported clinical history was the basis for cohort assignment. The CDR3 loop spans 12 amino acids. Per germline, CDR1 GTSNPN and CDR2 SVGIG (reference sequence). Trimming stripped 0 bases from V and 8 bases from J, with 8 bases between. This clonotype was obtained from a woman between 45 and 60 years old who had recovered from COVID-19. Sequencing was performed on PBMCs or T cells enriched from blood (not recorded which). This rearrangement joins TRBV30 to TRBJ1-5; TRBD1 is a possible D gene (5 bases). This CDR3 is CAWSVGTKPQHF. The DNA of the CDR3 is TGTGCCTGGAGTGTGGGGACTAAGCCCCAGCATTTT. The full variable domain, with the rest looked up from reference TRBV30 and TRBJ1-5, is SQTIHQWPATLVQPVGSPLSLECTVEGTSNPNLYWYRQAAGRGLQLLFYSVGIGQISSEVPQNLSASRPQDRQFILSSKKLLLSDSGFYLCAWSVGTKPQHFGDGTRLSIL.